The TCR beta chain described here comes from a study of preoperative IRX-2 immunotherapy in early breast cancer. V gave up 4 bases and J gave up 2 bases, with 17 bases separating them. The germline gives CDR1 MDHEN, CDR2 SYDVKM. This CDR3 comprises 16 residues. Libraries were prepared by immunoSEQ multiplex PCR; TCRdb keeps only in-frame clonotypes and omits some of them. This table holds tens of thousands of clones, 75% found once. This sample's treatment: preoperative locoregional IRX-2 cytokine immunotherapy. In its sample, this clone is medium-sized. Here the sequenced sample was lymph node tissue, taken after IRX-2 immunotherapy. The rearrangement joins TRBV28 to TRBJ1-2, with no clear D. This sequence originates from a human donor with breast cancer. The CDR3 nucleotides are TGTGCCAGCAGTTCGTACTGGACTGCTCTAAACTATGGCTACACCTTC. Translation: CASSSYWTALNYGYTF.